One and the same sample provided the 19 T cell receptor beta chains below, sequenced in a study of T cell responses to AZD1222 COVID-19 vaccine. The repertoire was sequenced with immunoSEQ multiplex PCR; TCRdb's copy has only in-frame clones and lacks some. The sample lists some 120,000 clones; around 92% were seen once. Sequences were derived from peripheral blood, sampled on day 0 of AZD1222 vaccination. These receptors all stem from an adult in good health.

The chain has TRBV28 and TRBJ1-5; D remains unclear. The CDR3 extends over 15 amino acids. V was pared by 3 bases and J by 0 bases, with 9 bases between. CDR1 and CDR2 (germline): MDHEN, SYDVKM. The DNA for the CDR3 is TGTGCCAGCAGTTTCCGAGGAGGTAGCAATCAGCCCCAGCATTTT. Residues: CASSFRGGSNQPQHF.

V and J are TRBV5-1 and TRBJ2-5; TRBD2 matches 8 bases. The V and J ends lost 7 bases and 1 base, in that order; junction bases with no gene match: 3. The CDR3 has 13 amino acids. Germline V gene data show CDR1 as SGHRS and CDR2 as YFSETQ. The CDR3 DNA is TGCGCCAGCTCGGGGGGGTCCCAAGAGACCCAGTACTTC. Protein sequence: CASSGGSQETQYF.

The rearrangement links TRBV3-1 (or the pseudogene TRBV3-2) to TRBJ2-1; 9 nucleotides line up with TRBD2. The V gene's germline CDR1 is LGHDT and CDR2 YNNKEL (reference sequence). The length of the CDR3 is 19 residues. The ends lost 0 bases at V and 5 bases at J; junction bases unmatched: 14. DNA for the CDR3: TGTGCCAGCAGCCAAGATGTAGGGCGGGAGGGCCAAAGGCACAATGAGCAGTTCTTC. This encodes CASSQDVGREGQRHNEQFF.

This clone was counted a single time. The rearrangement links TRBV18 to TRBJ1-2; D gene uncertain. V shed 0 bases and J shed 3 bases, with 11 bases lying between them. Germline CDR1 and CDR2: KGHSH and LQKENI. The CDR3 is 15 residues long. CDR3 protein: CASSPPRSEDYGYTF. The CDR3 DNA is TGTGCCAGCTCACCACCGAGGTCAGAGGACTATGGCTACACCTTC. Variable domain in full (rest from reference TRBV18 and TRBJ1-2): NAGVMQNPRHLVRRRGQEARLRCSPMKGHSHVYWYRQLPEEGLKFMVYLQKENIIDESGMPKERFSAEFPKEGPSILRIQQVVRGDSAAYFCASSPPRSEDYGYTFGSGTRLTVV.

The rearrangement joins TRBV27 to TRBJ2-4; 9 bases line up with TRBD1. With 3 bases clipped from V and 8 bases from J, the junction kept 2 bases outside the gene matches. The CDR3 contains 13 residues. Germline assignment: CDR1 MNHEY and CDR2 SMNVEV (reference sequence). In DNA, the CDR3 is TGTGCCAGCAGTTTGACAGGGGGGGACATTCAGTACTTC. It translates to CASSLTGGDIQYF.

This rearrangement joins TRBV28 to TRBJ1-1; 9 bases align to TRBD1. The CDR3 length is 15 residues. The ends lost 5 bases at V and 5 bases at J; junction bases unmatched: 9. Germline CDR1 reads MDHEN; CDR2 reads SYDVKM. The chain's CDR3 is CASSAPRQGDTEAFF. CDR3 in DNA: TGTGCCAGCAGTGCCCCGAGACAGGGGGATACTGAAGCTTTCTTT.

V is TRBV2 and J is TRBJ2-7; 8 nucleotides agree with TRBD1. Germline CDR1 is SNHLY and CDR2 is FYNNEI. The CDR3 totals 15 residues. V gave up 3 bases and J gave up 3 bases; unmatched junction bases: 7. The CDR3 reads CASSEMGQVNYEQYF. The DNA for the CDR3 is TGTGCCAGCAGTGAGATGGGACAGGTCAACTACGAGCAGTACTTC.

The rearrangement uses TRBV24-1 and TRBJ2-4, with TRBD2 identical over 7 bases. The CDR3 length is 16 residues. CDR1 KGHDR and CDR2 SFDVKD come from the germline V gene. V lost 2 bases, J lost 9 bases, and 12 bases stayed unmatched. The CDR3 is CATSDSTSNPFGIQYF. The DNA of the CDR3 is TGTGCCACCAGTGATTCGACTAGCAATCCCTTTGGCATTCAGTACTTC.

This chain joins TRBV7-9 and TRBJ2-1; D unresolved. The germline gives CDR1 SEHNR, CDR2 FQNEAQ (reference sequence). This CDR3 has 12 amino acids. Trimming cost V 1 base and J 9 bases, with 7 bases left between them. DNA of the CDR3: TGTGCCAGCAGCTTAGGGAAGGGTGAGCAGTTCTTC. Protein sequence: CASSLGKGEQFF.

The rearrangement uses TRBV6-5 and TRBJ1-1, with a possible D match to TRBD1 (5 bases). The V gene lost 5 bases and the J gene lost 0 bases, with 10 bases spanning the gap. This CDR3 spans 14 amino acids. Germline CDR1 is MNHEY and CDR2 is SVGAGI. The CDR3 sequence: CASSTGTLNTEAFF. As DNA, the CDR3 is TGTGCCAGCAGTACCGGGACGTTGAACACTGAAGCTTTCTTT.

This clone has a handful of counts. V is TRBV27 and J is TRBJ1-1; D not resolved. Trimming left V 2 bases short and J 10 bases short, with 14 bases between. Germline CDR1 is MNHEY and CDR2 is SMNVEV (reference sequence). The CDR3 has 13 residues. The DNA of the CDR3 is TGTGCCAGCAGTTTAAACAAGGCGGCGGGAGCTTTCTTT. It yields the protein CASSLNKAAGAFF.

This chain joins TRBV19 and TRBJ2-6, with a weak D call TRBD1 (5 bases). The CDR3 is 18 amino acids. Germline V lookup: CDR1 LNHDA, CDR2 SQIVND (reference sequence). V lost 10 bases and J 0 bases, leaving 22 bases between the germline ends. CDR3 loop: CATRPSAGKDSGANVLTF. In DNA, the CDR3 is TGTGCCACCAGACCCTCAGCAGGGAAAGACTCTGGGGCCAACGTCCTGACTTTC. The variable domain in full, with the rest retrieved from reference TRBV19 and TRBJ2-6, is DGGITQSPKYLFRKEGQNVTLSCEQNLNHDAMYWYRQDPGQGLRLIYYSQIVNDFQKGDIAEGYSVSREKKESFPLTVTSAQKNPTAFYLCATRPSAGKDSGANVLTFGAGSRLTVL.

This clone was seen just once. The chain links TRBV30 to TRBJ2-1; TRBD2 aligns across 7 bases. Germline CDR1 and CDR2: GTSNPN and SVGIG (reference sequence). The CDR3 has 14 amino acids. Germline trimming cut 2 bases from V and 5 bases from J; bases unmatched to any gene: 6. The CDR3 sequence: CAWSKVAGDNEQFF. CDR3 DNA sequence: TGTGCCTGGAGTAAGGTAGCGGGTGACAATGAGCAGTTCTTC. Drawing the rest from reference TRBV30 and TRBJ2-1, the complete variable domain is SQTIHQWPATLVQPVGSPLSLECTVEGTSNPNLYWYRQAAGRGLQLLFYSVGIGQISSEVPQNLSASRPQDRQFILSSKKLLLSDSGFYLCAWSKVAGDNEQFFGPGTRLTVL.

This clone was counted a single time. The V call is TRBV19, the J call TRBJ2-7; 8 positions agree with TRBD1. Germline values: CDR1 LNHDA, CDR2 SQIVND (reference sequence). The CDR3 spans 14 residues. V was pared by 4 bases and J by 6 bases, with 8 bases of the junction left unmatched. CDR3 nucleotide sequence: TGTGCCAGTAGTACCTCTACACAGGGGGGCGAGCAGTACTTC. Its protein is CASSTSTQGGEQYF.

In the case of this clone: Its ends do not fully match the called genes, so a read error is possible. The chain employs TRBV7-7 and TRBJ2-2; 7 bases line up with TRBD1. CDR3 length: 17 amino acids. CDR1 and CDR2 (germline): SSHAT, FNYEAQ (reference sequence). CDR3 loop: CASSPPRQGSFTGELFF. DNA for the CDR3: TGTGCTAGCAGCCCCCCACGACAGGGTTCCTTTACCGGGGAGCTGTTTTTT.

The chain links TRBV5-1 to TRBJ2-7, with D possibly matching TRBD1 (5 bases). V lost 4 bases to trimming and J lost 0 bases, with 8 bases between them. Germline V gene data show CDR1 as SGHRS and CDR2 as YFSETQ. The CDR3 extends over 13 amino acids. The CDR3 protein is CASSRRVSYEQYF. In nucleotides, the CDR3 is TGCGCCAGCAGCCGCAGGGTCTCCTACGAGCAGTACTTC.

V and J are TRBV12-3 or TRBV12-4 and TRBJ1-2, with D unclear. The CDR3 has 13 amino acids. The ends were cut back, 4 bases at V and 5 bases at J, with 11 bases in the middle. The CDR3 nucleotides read TGTGCCAGCAGTTCTACACTATTTTATGGCTACACCTTC. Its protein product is CASSSTLFYGYTF.

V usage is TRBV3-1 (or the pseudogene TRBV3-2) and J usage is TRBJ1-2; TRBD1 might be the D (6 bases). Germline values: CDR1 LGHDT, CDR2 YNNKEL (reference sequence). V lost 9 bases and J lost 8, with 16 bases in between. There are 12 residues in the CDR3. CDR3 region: CASTTGTKGYTF. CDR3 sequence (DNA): TGTGCCAGTACCACCGGGACAAAGGGCTACACCTTC.

CDR3 protein: CASRRTGADTEAFF. The CDR3 DNA follows: TGTGCCAGCAGGCGTACAGGGGCTGACACTGAAGCTTTCTTT. The J gene is TRBJ1-1, the V gene TRBV6-5; the match to TRBD1 covers 7 bases. In germline, CDR1 is MNHEY, CDR2 SVGAGI. V was pared by 6 bases and J by 3 bases, with 7 bases of the junction left unmatched. The CDR3 spans 14 residues.